The 11 T cell receptor beta chains below all came from one sample that was sequenced in a study of regulatory T cells in long-lasting Graves disease. As for time point: newly diagnosed GD, antithyroid drugs for less than 3 months. Extracted PBMC RNA gave rise to the TCR library. Building of the TCR beta libraries involved iRepertoire HTBI primers and Arm-PCR of CDR3 regions. A single record per CDR3 protein comes from TCRdb applying MiXCR to the multiplex PCR reads. The sample carries about 300,000 distinct CDR3 sequences, over 15% recorded once. The sequences come from peripheral blood mononuclear cells (PBMCs), collected at new diagnosis, from a patient treated with antithyroid drugs. These receptors were taken from a female donor with Graves disease.

In this sample, this clonotype turned up many times. The chain has TRBV10-2 and TRBJ2-1; no firm D call. This CDR3 is built from 12 residues. Deletions cut 2 bases from V and 9 bases from J, with 8 bases between. Germline CDR1 WSHSY, CDR2 SAAADI. Written as DNA, the CDR3 is TGCGCCAGCAGTGAGAGGGTTATTGAGCAGTTCTTC. Translated: CASSERVIEQFF.

This clonotype showed up many times. The chain joins TRBV30 to TRBJ2-7, with 10 bases matching TRBD1. Germline-derived CDR1 and CDR2 are GTSNPN and SVGIG (reference sequence). Trimming removed 4 bases from V and 1 base from J; junction bases left unmatched: 4. This CDR3 is 14 amino acids long. The DNA of the CDR3 is TGTGCCTGGAACCCGGGACAGGGGTCCTACGAGCAGTACTTC. Protein product: CAWNPGQGSYEQYF.

In its sample, this clonotype was seen many times. V usage is TRBV9 and J usage is TRBJ1-4, with 7 bases matching TRBD1. The V segment lost 0 bases and the J segment 3 bases; nucleotides outside the gene matches: 2. Germline CDR1 and CDR2: SGDLS and YYNGEE. CDR3 length equals 15 residues. This CDR3 is CASSVGGTANEKLFF. The CDR3 bases are TGTGCCAGCAGCGTAGGGGGGACAGCTAATGAAAAACTGTTTTTT.

This sequence joins TRBV18 and TRBJ2-7, with TRBD1 matching 9 bases. Germline values: CDR1 KGHSH, CDR2 LQKENI. The V segment lost 6 bases and the J segment 3 bases; nucleotides outside the gene matches: 9. The CDR3 is made up of 15 amino acids. In DNA, the CDR3 is TGTGCCAGCTCCTTAAGGGGGACAGGGCTCTACGAGCAGTACTTC. Protein product: CASSLRGTGLYEQYF. Looking up the rest from reference TRBV18 and TRBJ2-7 gives the full variable domain: NAGVMQNPRHLVRRRGQEARLRCSPMKGHSHVYWYRQLPEEGLKFMVYLQKENIIDESGMPKERFSAEFPKEGPSILRIQQVVRGDSAAYFCASSLRGTGLYEQYFGPGTRLTVT.

This clonotype was counted ten times or more. The chain employs TRBV2 and TRBJ2-7; D gene uncertain. V was trimmed by 3 bases and J by 3 bases, leaving 9 bases between them. The germline V gene encodes CDR1 SNHLY and CDR2 FYNNEI. This CDR3 contains 13 residues. CDR3 in amino acids: CASSEGIDYEQYF. The CDR3 DNA reads TGTGCCAGCAGTGAGGGGATAGACTACGAGCAGTACTTC.

This clonotype was found many times. The rearrangement links TRBV6-1 to TRBJ2-1, with 9 bases aligning to TRBD1. V was pared by 7 bases and J by 2 bases, with 6 bases of the junction left unmatched. This CDR3 contains 15 residues. Germline-derived CDR1 and CDR2 are MNHNS and SASEGT. This chain's CDR3 is CASTGRDRAYNEQFF. The DNA for the CDR3 is TGTGCCAGCACCGGCCGGGACAGGGCCTACAATGAGCAGTTCTTC.

This sequence joins TRBV27 and TRBJ1-5; D is uncertain. Trimming shortened V by 2 bases and J by 2 bases, and 7 bases separated the two germline ends. Looked up from germline, CDR1 is MNHEY and CDR2 is SMNVEV (reference sequence). The CDR3 sequence is 14 residues long. CDR3 coding DNA: TGTGCCAGCAGTTTAAGGATGGGCAATCAGCCCCAGCATTTT. This gives the protein CASSLRMGNQPQHF.

This clonotype has at least ten counts. V usage is TRBV6-2 or TRBV6-3 and J usage is TRBJ2-7; D uncertain. Trimming removed 10 bases at V and 9 bases at J, with 25 bases between. The CDR3 is 14 residues long. Germline V gene lookup returns CDR1 MNHEY and CDR2 SVGEGT. This chain's CDR3 is CATLGKRAPRRQYF. The CDR3 nucleotides read TGTGCCACCCTGGGAAAAAGGGCTCCTCGGCGGCAGTACTTC.

The sample holds many counts of this clonotype. The chain joins TRBV2 to TRBJ2-5, with D tentatively TRBD1 (5 bases). The V and J ends lost 7 bases and 4 bases respectively, with 16 bases between them. This CDR3 contains 14 residues. CDR1 and CDR2 from the germline V gene are SNHLY and FYNNEI. CDR3 in DNA: TGTGCCAGCACGGTAGGGGCCTCGTTAGAGACCCAGTACTTC. It codes for CASTVGASLETQYF.

This clonotype was detected ten times or more. The rearrangement joins TRBV12-3 or TRBV12-4 to TRBJ2-7; possibly TRBD2 for D (6 bases). The ends were cut back, 6 bases at V and 5 bases at J, with 17 bases in the middle. The CDR3 loop spans 14 amino acids. The CDR3 sequence is CASSRNAGTNEQYF. CDR3 coding DNA: TGTGCCAGCAGCCGAAACGCGGGGACGAACGAGCAGTACTTC.

This clonotype was observed many times. This chain uses TRBV19 with TRBJ2-2; 9 nucleotides match TRBD1. This CDR3 contains 14 residues. Trimming took 3 bases from V and 7 from J; bases not matched to a gene: 3. The germline V gene encodes CDR1 LNHDA and CDR2 SQIVND (reference sequence). The CDR3 bases are TGTGCCAGTAGTATGACAGGGGGGAACGGGGAGCTGTTTTTT. The encoded protein is CASSMTGGNGELFF.